This TCR beta chain was recovered during a study of cytomegalovirus exposure and HLA in healthy donors. Turning to the study itself: In a later analysis, it was reported that the approximately 120 validation repertoires had been produced on the same platform as the roughly 700 repertoires belonging to the first cohort. Study-level results: According to a later analysis, TCR clusters from the first cohort tended to co-occur in the 100 to 150 validation repertoires. Confirmation in vitro established that a few CMV-associated chains were specific for CMV antigens.

Deletions cut 1 base from V and 1 base from J, with 7 bases between. The CDR3 is 14 residues long. Germline CDR1 SGHVS, CDR2 FNYEAQ. A roughly 120-subject validation cohort, separate from the approximately 670-subject first cohort, supplied the donors. As for this clone: Its target is unknown.

Produced via immunoSEQ multiplex PCR; TCRdb's table is partial and in-frame only. This repertoire shows about 120,000 clones, approximately 89% found once; its top ten account for about 1.8%. The chain couples TRBV7-6 to TRBJ1-1; D is undetermined. This clonotype was sampled from a man in his late teens or twenties in good health and CMV-seronegative. Sequencing was carried out using PBMCs. CDR3 sequence reads: CASSLGLKNTEAFF. CDR3 bases: TGTGCCAGCAGCTTAGGACTGAAGAACACTGAAGCTTTCTTT.